This T cell receptor (beta chain) was captured in a study of T cell clones after liver transplantation. At the level of the study: A pre-transplant mixed lymphocyte reaction with TCRbeta sequencing defined graft-donor-reactive clones followed in post-transplant blood. As an antigen-independent comparator, third-party-reactive TCRbeta sequences came from pre-transplant mixed lymphocyte reactions.

Profiled with immunoSEQ multiplex PCR; TCRdb holds only in-frame clones, not every one. The sample yields 25,000 to 35,000 clones, around 95% seen once. Trimming shortened V by 1 base and J by 2 bases, and 15 bases separated the two germline ends. The germline gives CDR1 SGHDT, CDR2 YYEEEE. The CDR3 extends over 16 amino acids. The chain joins TRBV5-6 to TRBJ2-5, with D possibly TRBD1 on 5 matching bases. The source was CD8+ T cells from blood, collected 12 months after liver transplant. This clonotype originated in a human patient who received a liver transplant. The graft donor may account for some of the T cells. CDR3: CASSLLDNKNQETQYF. The CDR3 bases are TGTGCCAGCAGCTTGCTGGACAACAAGAATCAAGAGACCCAGTACTTC.